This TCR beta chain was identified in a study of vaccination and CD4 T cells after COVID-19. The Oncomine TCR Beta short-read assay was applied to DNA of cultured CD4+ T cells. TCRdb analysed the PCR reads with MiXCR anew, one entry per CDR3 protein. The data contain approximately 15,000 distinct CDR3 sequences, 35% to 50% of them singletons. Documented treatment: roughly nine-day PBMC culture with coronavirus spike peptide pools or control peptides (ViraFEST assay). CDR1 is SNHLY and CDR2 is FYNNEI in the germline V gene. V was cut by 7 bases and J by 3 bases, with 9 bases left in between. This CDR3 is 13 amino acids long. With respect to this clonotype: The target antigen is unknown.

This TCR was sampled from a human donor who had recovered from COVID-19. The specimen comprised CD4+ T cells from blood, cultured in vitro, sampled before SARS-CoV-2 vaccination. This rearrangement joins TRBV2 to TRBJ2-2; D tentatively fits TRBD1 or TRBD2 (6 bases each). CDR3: CASNREDTGELFF. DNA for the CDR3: TGTGCCAGCAACAGGGAGGACACCGGGGAGCTGTTTTTT.